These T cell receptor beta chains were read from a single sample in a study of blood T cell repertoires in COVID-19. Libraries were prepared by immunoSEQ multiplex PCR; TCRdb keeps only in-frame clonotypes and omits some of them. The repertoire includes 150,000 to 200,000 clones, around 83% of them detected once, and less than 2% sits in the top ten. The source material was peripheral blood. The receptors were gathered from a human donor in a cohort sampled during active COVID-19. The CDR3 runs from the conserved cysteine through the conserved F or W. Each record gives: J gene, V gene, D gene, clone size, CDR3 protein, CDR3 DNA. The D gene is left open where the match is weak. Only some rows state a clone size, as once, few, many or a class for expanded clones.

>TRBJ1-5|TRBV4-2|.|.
CASSQDATVKDPQHF
TGTGCCAGCAGCCAAGACGCGACAGTCAAGGATCCCCAGCATTTT
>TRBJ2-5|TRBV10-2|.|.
CASTSRMSETQYF
TGCGCCAGCACCTCCAGGATGTCAGAGACCCAGTACTTC
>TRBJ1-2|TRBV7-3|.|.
CASSLRGGGNYGYTF
TGTGCCAGCAGCTTACGGGGAGGGGGTAACTATGGCTACACCTTC
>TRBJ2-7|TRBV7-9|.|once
CASSLGREAYEQYF
TGTGCCAGCAGCTTAGGGAGGGAGGCCTACGAGCAGTACTTC
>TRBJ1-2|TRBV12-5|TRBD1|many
CASGLATGGYYGYTF
TGTGCTAGTGGTTTGGCCACAGGGGGCTACTATGGCTACACCTTC
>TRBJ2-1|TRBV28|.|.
CASSPPWATRDEQFF
TGTGCCAGCAGTCCCCCATGGGCTACGCGGGATGAGCAGTTCTTC
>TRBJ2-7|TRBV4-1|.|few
CASSQIDSTDYEQYF
TGCGCCAGCAGCCAAATTGACAGTACGGACTACGAGCAGTACTTC
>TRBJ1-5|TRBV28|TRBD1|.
CASSDDRGRNQPQHF
TGTGCCAGCAGCGACGACAGGGGACGAAATCAGCCCCAGCATTTT
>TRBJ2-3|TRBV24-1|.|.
CATSASTDTQYF
TGTGCCACCAGTGCTAGCACAGATACGCAGTATTTT
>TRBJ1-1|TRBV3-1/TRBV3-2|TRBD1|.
CASSQGYRGLADTEAFF
TGTGCCAGCAGCCAAGGGTACAGGGGGTTAGCGGACACTGAAGCTTTCTTT
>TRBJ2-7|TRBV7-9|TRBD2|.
CASSLGGTSGYEQYF
TGTGCCAGCAGCTTAGGGGGGACTAGCGGCTACGAGCAGTACTTC
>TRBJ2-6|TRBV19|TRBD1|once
CASSLFTGAGANVLTF
TGTGCCAGTAGCCTATTTACAGGGGCTGGGGCCAACGTCCTGACTTTC
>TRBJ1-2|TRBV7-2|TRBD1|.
CASSLDRGYGYTF
TGTGCCAGCAGCTTGGACAGGGGCTATGGCTACACCTTC
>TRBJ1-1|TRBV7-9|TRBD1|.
CASSPTGATEAFF
TGTGCCAGCAGCCCGACAGGGGCCACTGAAGCTTTCTTT
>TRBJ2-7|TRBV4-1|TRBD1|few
CASSQVQGGHYEQYF
TGCGCCAGCAGCCAAGTACAAGGGGGCCACTACGAGCAGTACTTC
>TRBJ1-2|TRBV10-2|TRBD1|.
CASRAGTGINYGYTF
TGCGCCAGCAGGGCCGGGACAGGGATTAACTATGGCTACACCTTC
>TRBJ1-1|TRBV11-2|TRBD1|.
CASSRRQGWNTEAFF
TGTGCCAGCAGCCGCCGACAGGGATGGAACACTGAAGCTTTCTTT
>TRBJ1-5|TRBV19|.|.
CASSIGGLINQPQHF
TGTGCCAGTAGTATAGGGGGGCTAATCAATCAGCCCCAGCATTTT
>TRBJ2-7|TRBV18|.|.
CASSQLQDSYEQYF
TGTGCCAGCTCACAACTACAGGATTCCTACGAGCAGTACTTC
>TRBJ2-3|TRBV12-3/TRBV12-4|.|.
CASRLRGGTQYF
TGTGCCAGCAGACTTAGGGGGGGTACGCAGTATTTT
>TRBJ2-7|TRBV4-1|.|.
CASSQILHRGADYEQYF
TGCGCCAGCAGCCAGATATTACACCGGGGGGCCGACTACGAGCAGTACTTC
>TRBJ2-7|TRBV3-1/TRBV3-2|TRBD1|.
CAGSSTGEFLSGGEYEQYF
TGTGCCGGATCCTCCACAGGGGAGTTCCTATCAGGGGGTGAATACGAGCAGTACTTC
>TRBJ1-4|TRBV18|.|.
CASSPTLDSATNEKLFF
TGTGCCAGCTCACCTACTCTAGACAGCGCAACTAATGAAAAACTGTTTTTT
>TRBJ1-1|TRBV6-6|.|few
CASLKERQMNTEAFF
TGTGCCAGCCTGAAGGAAAGACAGATGAACACTGAAGCTTTCTTT
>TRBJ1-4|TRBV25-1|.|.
CASSELAGPEKLFF
TGTGCCAGCAGTGAGCTAGCCGGACCGGAAAAACTGTTTTTT
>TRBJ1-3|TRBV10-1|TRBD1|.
CASSPGTGTGNTIYF
TGCGCCAGCAGCCCAGGGACAGGGACTGGAAACACCATATATTTT
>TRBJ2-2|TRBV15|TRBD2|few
CATSRESTLAGGTGELFF
TGTGCCACCAGCAGAGAATCAACACTAGCGGGAGGGACCGGGGAGCTGTTTTTT
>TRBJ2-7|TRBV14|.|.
CASSQAARSSYEQYF
TGTGCCAGCAGCCAAGCGGCGCGGAGCTCCTACGAGCAGTACTTC